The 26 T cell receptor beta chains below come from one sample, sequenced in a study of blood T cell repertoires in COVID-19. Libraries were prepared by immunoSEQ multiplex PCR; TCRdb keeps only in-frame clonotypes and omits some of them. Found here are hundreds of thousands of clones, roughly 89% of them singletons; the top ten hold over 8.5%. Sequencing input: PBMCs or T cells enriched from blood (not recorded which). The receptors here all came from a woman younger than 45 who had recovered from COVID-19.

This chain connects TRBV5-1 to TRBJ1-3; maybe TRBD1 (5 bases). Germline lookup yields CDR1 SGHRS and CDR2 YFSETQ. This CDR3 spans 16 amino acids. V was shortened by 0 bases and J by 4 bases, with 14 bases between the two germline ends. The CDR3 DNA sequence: TGCGCCAGCAGCTTGGCCGGCGGGGCTTACGGAAACACCATATATTTT. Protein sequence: CASSLAGGAYGNTIYF.

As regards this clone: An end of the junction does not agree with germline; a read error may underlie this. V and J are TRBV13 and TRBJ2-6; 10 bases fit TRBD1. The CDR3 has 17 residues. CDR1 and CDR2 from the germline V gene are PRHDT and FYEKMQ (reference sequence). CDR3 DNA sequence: TGTGCCAGCAGCCTAGGACAGGGGGTCTCTGGGGCCAACGTCCTGACTTTC. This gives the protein CASSLGQGVSGANVLTF.

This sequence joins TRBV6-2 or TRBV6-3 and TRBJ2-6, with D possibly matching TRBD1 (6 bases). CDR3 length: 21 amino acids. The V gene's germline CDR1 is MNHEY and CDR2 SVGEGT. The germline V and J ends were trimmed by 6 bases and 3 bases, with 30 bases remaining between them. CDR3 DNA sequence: TGTGCCAGCAGCGGAAATTACCTCCCCGGGACACCTCGGCGTGGGGCCAACGTCCTGACTTTC. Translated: CASSGNYLPGTPRRGANVLTF.

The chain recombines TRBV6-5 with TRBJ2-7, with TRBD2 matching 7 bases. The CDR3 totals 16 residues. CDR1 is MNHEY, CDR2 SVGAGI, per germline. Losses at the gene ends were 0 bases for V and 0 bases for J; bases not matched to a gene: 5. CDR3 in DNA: TGTGCCAGCAGTTACTCGTTAGCGGGTCTCTCCTACGAGCAGTACTTC. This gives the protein CASSYSLAGLSYEQYF.

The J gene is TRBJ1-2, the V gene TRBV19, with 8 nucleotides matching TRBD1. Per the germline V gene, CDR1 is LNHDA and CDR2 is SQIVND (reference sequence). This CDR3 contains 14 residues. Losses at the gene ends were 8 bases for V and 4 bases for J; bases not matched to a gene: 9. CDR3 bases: TGTGCCAGTCAATTACAGGGGGTCAGCTATGGCTACACCTTC. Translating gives CASQLQGVSYGYTF.

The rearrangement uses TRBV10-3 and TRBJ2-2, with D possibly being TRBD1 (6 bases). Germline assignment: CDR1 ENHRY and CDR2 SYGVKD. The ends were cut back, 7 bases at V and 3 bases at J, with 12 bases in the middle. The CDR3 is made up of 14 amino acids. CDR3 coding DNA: TGTGCCATCAACCGGGCAGGGGACACCGGGGAGCTGTTTTTT. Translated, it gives CAINRAGDTGELFF.

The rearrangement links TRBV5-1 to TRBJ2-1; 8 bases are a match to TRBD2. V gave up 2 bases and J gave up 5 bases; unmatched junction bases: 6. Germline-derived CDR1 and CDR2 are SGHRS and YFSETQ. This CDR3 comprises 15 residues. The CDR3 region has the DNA TGCGCCAGCAGCTTAGGAGCGGGAGCCAACAATGAGCAGTTCTTC. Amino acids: CASSLGAGANNEQFF.

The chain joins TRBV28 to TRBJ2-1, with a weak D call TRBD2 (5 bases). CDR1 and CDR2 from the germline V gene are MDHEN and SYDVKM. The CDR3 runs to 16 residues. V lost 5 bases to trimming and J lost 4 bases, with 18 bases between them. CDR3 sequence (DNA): TGTGCCAGCAGTCCGCCGGACTTATTGGCTTACAATGAGCAGTTCTTC. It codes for CASSPPDLLAYNEQFF.

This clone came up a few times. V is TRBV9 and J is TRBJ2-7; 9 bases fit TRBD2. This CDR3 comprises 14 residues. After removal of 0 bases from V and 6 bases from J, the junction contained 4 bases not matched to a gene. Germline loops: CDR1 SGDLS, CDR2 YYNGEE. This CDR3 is CASSVVAGVVEQYF. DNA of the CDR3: TGTGCCAGCAGCGTAGTAGCGGGAGTAGTCGAGCAGTACTTC.

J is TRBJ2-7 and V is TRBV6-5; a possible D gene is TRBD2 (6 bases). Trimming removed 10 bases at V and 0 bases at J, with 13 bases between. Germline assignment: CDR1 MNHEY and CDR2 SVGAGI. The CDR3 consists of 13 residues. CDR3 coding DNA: TGTGCCACCGAGCGGGTGAGCTCCTACGAGCAGTACTTC. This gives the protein CATERVSSYEQYF.

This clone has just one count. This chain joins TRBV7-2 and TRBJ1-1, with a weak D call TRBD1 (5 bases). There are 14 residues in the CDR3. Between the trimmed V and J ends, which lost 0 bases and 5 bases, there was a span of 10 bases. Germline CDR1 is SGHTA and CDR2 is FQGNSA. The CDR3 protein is CASSLAQGWTEAFF. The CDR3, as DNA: TGTGCCAGCAGCTTAGCGCAGGGATGGACTGAAGCTTTCTTT.

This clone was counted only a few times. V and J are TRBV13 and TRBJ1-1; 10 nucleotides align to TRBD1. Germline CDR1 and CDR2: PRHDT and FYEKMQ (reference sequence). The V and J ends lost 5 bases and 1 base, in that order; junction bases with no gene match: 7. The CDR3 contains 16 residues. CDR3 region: CASSPDGQGGNTEAFF. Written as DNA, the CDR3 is TGTGCCAGCAGCCCGGACGGACAGGGGGGGAACACTGAAGCTTTCTTT.

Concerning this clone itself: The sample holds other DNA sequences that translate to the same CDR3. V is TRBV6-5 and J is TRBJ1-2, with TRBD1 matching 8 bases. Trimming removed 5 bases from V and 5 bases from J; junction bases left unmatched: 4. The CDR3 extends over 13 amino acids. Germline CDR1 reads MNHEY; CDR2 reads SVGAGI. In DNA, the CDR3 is TGTGCCAGCAGTCCAGGGGGCGCGTATGGCTACACCTTC. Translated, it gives CASSPGGAYGYTF.

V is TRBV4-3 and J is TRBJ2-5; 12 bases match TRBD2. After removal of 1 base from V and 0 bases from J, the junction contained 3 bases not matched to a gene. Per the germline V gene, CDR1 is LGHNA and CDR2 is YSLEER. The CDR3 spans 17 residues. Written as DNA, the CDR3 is TGCGCCAGCAGCCAAGGAGGACTAGCGGGGAACCAAGAGACCCAGTACTTC. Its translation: CASSQGGLAGNQETQYF.

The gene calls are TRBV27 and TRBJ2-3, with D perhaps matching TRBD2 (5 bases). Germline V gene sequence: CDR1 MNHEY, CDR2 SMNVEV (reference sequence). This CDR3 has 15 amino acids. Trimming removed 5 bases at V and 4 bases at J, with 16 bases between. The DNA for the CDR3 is TGTGCCAGCAGTCTTAGGACTTCCCCCGCAGATACGCAGTATTTT. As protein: CASSLRTSPADTQYF.

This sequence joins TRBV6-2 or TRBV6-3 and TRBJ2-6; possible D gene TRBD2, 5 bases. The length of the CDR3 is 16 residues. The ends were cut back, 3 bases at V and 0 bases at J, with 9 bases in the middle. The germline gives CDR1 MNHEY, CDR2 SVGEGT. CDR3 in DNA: TGTGCCAGCAGTTATCCGGGGTTCTCTGGGGCCAACGTCCTGACTTTC. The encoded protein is CASSYPGFSGANVLTF.

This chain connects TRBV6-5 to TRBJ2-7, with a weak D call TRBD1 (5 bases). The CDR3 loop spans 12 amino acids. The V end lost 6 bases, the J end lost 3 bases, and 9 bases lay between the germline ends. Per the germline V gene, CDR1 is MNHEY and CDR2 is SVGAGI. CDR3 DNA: TGTGCCAGCAGCAGGGTGAACTACGAGCAGTACTTC. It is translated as CASSRVNYEQYF.

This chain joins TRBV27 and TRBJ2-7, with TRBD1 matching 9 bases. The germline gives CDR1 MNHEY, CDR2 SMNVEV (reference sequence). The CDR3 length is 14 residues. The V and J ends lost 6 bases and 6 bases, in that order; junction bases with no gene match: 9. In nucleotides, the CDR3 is TGTGCCAGCAGCGGACGGGACAGGGTACCCGAGCAGTACTTC. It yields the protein CASSGRDRVPEQYF.

The CDR3 DNA reads TGTGCCTGGAGTGTGGGGGGGTCGGGCAATCAGCCCCAGCATTTT. It translates to CAWSVGGSGNQPQHF. This chain uses TRBV30 with TRBJ1-5, with a weak D call TRBD1 (5 bases). CDR3 length: 15 amino acids. V lost 0 bases and J 2 bases, leaving 11 bases between the germline ends. Germline lookup yields CDR1 GTSNPN and CDR2 SVGIG (reference sequence).

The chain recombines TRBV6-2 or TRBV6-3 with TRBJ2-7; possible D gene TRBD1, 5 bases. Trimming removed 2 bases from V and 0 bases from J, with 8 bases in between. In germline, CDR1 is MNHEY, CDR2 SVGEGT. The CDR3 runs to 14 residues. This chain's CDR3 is CASSYEDNSYEQYF. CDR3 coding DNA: TGTGCCAGCAGTTACGAGGACAACTCCTACGAGCAGTACTTC.

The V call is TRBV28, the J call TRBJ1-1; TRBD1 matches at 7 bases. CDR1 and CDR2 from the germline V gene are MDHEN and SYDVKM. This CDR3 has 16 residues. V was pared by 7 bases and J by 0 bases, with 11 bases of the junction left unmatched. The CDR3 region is CASTPGQADMNTEAFF. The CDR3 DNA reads TGTGCCAGCACCCCAGGACAGGCTGATATGAACACTGAAGCTTTCTTT.

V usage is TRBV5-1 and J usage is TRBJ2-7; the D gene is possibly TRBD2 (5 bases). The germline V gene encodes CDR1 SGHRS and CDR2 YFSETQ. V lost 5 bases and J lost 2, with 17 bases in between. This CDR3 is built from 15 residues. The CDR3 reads CASRLTRIGPYEQYF. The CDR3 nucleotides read TGCGCCAGCAGACTAACTAGAATCGGTCCCTACGAGCAGTACTTC.

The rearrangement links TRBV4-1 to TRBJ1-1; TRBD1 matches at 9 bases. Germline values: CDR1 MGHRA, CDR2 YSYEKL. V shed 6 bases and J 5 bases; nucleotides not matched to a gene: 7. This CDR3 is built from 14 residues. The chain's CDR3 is CASRRNRGPTEAFF. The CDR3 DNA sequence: TGCGCCAGCAGACGAAACAGGGGGCCAACTGAAGCTTTCTTT.

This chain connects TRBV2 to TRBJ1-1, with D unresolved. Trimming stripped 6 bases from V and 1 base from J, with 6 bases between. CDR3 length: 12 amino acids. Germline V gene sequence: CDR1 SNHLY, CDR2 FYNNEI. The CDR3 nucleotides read TGTGCCAGCAGACAGTGGAACACTGAAGCTTTCTTT. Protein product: CASRQWNTEAFF.

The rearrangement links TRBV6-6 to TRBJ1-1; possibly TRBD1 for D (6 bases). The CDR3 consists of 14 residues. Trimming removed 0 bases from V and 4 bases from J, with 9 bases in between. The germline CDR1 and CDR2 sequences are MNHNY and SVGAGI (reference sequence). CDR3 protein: CASSYSTGSTEAFF. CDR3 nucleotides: TGTGCCAGCAGTTACTCAACAGGGAGCACTGAAGCTTTCTTT.

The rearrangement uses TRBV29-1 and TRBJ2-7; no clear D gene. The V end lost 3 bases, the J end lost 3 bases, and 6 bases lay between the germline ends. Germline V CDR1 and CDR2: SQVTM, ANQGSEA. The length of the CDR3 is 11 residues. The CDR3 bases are TGCAGCGTTGACAGTAACTACGAGCAGTACTTC. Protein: CSVDSNYEQYF.